The present entry profiles one T cell receptor beta chain with its context. Which antigen it targets is not known. It has no much larger one-base neighbor in the sample; base qualities were not kept. Every donor was a healthy Caucasian. Three pairs of female monozygotic twins, all aged roughly 18 to 29 years, were included in the twin cohort. Peripheral blood mononuclear cells were used as the source from which RNA for TCR libraries was isolated. The sample comes from a study of identical twins (dated by TCRdb to 2016 to 2017). About the investigation overall: To test whether fetal clonotypes persist, this study deep-sequenced TCR alpha and beta repertoires from monozygotic twins, from unrelated adults of various ages, and from cord blood. To rule out contamination, the twin experiments were replicated at different times with different library preparation protocols.

Here is what the overall study found, with its caveats: Fewer insertions were carried by abundant cord blood beta clonotypes, a similar but weaker trend appeared in young adult naive repertoires, and no such trend appeared in memory repertoires. Compared with coincidental sharing between unrelated individuals, an excess of low generation-probability sequences was observed among out-of-frame TCR alpha sequences shared between twins. Zero-insertion analyses could be partly confounded by invariant T cells such as MAIT and iNKT, though diverse VJ usage argued against such confounding for most clonotypes. Excess twin sharing in beta out-of-frame sequences was weaker because fewer shared sequences lowered the signal-to-noise ratio. Because the same donors could not be followed over many years, conclusions were based on cross-sectional statistical analysis. In monozygotic twins, recombination models systematically underestimated out-of-frame TCR alpha sharing, but the models matched the sharing seen between unrelated individuals.

The CDR3 holds 15 amino acids from the cysteine to the phenylalanine. This entry keeps only the CDR3 DNA: 45 bases, framed from base 1. The germline V gene gives CDR1 as SGHRS and CDR2 as YFSETQ. V gives up 4 bases and J gives up 3 bases, and the segment between their germline ends measures 17 bases. Library preparation used 5' RACE. Sequencing was carried out with an Illumina HiSeq 2000. Template switching added a universal primer binding site, and the final cDNA carried a unique molecular identifier that allowed TCR cDNA molecules to be counted accurately. Specific primers in the conserved constant-segment region were used to synthesize first-strand cDNA for the TCR alpha and beta chains. To control for contamination, each cDNA library was double barcoded with a SMART-Mk sample barcode plus Illumina barcodes. TruSeq adapter sequences along with Illumina sample barcodes were introduced in two successive PCR steps. TCR alpha and beta cDNA libraries were sequenced on the Illumina HiSeq platform with custom primers. Regarding the original processing steps: MiGEC was used to process raw reads and extract unique molecular identifiers, and MiXCR was used to find CDR3 positions. Recombination models were inferred per individual with the repgenHMM and IGoR tools using an EM algorithm. The tcR package in R was used for shared clonotype analysis, with sharing normalized by the product of cloneset sizes. To study raw recombination without the effects of thymic and clonal selection, out-of-frame nonproductive sequences were analyzed. TCRdb reprocessed the public reads (quality trimming at Q25 with fastp, clone calling with MiXCR) and kept in-frame beta chains. Rows are unified per CDR3 protein, each entry keeping the most common DNA and genes. The V and J calls come from TCRdb's annotation, not from the publication. The sample yields around 690,000 distinct CDR3 sequences; approximately 21% were counted once. The ten largest clones capture over 4% of the sample.

These same records also appear under a second study, on T cells expressing NK-cell markers. Per the second study: In sorted CD3+CD56+NKG2C+, CD3+CD56+NKG2C- and CD3+CD56-NKG2C+ T-cell subsets from about 8 donors, TCR beta-chain repertoires were profiled. Seven of the eight sequenced donors were HCMV-seropositive and one was HCMV-seronegative. To restrict sorting to alphabetaTCR-expressing T cells, an anti-gammadeltaTCR antibody was added in several experiments. In several donors, the dominant CD3+CD56+NKG2C+ clonotypes were found to rank among the top 10 CD8+ clonotypes and to make up roughly 1.0-7.0% of CD8+ T cells. Those dominant clonotypes were again the most abundant among CD3+CD56-NKG2C+ cells in several donors, at about 25-60.1%. It remained unclear whether the expanded NKG2C-expressing T cell clones were specific for HCMV antigens. Randomly selected healthy volunteers, three men and five women, were used as the eight sequenced donors. To determine HCMV serostatus, a commercial ELISA kit was used to detect HCMV-specific IgG in serum. For about six donors, bulk peripheral blood T-cell repertoires were also sequenced from unsorted PBMC. MIGEC handled demultiplexing of the reads and grouping by UMI, while MiTCR was used to assemble and quantify clonotypes. To exclude erroneous sequences, any TCR cDNA sequence not supported by at least two reads was discarded. Downstream repertoire analysis used the tcR package, and clonotypes were matched across fractions by CDR3 nucleotide sequence plus V segment. VDJmatch was used to annotate antigen specificity against VDJdb, with one amino acid substitution allowed in CDR3.

This TCR was recovered from a woman aged 18 to 35 in good health. Material: PBMCs. The rearranged segments are TRBV5-1 and TRBJ2-7; the D gene is perhaps TRBD2, on 6 matching bases. The nucleotide sequence reads TGCGCCAGCAGCCTAAGTGGGGCTAGCGACTACGAGCAGTACTTC. Its protein reads: CASSLSGASDYEQYF. When the CDR3 is completed using the reference TRBV5-1 and TRBJ2-7 genes on either side, the full variable domain is KAGVTQTPRYLIKTRGQQVTLSCSPISGHRSVSWYQQTPGQGLQFLFEYFSETQRNKGNFPGRFSGRQFSNSRSEMNVSTLELGDSALYLCASSLSGASDYEQYFGPGTRLTVT.